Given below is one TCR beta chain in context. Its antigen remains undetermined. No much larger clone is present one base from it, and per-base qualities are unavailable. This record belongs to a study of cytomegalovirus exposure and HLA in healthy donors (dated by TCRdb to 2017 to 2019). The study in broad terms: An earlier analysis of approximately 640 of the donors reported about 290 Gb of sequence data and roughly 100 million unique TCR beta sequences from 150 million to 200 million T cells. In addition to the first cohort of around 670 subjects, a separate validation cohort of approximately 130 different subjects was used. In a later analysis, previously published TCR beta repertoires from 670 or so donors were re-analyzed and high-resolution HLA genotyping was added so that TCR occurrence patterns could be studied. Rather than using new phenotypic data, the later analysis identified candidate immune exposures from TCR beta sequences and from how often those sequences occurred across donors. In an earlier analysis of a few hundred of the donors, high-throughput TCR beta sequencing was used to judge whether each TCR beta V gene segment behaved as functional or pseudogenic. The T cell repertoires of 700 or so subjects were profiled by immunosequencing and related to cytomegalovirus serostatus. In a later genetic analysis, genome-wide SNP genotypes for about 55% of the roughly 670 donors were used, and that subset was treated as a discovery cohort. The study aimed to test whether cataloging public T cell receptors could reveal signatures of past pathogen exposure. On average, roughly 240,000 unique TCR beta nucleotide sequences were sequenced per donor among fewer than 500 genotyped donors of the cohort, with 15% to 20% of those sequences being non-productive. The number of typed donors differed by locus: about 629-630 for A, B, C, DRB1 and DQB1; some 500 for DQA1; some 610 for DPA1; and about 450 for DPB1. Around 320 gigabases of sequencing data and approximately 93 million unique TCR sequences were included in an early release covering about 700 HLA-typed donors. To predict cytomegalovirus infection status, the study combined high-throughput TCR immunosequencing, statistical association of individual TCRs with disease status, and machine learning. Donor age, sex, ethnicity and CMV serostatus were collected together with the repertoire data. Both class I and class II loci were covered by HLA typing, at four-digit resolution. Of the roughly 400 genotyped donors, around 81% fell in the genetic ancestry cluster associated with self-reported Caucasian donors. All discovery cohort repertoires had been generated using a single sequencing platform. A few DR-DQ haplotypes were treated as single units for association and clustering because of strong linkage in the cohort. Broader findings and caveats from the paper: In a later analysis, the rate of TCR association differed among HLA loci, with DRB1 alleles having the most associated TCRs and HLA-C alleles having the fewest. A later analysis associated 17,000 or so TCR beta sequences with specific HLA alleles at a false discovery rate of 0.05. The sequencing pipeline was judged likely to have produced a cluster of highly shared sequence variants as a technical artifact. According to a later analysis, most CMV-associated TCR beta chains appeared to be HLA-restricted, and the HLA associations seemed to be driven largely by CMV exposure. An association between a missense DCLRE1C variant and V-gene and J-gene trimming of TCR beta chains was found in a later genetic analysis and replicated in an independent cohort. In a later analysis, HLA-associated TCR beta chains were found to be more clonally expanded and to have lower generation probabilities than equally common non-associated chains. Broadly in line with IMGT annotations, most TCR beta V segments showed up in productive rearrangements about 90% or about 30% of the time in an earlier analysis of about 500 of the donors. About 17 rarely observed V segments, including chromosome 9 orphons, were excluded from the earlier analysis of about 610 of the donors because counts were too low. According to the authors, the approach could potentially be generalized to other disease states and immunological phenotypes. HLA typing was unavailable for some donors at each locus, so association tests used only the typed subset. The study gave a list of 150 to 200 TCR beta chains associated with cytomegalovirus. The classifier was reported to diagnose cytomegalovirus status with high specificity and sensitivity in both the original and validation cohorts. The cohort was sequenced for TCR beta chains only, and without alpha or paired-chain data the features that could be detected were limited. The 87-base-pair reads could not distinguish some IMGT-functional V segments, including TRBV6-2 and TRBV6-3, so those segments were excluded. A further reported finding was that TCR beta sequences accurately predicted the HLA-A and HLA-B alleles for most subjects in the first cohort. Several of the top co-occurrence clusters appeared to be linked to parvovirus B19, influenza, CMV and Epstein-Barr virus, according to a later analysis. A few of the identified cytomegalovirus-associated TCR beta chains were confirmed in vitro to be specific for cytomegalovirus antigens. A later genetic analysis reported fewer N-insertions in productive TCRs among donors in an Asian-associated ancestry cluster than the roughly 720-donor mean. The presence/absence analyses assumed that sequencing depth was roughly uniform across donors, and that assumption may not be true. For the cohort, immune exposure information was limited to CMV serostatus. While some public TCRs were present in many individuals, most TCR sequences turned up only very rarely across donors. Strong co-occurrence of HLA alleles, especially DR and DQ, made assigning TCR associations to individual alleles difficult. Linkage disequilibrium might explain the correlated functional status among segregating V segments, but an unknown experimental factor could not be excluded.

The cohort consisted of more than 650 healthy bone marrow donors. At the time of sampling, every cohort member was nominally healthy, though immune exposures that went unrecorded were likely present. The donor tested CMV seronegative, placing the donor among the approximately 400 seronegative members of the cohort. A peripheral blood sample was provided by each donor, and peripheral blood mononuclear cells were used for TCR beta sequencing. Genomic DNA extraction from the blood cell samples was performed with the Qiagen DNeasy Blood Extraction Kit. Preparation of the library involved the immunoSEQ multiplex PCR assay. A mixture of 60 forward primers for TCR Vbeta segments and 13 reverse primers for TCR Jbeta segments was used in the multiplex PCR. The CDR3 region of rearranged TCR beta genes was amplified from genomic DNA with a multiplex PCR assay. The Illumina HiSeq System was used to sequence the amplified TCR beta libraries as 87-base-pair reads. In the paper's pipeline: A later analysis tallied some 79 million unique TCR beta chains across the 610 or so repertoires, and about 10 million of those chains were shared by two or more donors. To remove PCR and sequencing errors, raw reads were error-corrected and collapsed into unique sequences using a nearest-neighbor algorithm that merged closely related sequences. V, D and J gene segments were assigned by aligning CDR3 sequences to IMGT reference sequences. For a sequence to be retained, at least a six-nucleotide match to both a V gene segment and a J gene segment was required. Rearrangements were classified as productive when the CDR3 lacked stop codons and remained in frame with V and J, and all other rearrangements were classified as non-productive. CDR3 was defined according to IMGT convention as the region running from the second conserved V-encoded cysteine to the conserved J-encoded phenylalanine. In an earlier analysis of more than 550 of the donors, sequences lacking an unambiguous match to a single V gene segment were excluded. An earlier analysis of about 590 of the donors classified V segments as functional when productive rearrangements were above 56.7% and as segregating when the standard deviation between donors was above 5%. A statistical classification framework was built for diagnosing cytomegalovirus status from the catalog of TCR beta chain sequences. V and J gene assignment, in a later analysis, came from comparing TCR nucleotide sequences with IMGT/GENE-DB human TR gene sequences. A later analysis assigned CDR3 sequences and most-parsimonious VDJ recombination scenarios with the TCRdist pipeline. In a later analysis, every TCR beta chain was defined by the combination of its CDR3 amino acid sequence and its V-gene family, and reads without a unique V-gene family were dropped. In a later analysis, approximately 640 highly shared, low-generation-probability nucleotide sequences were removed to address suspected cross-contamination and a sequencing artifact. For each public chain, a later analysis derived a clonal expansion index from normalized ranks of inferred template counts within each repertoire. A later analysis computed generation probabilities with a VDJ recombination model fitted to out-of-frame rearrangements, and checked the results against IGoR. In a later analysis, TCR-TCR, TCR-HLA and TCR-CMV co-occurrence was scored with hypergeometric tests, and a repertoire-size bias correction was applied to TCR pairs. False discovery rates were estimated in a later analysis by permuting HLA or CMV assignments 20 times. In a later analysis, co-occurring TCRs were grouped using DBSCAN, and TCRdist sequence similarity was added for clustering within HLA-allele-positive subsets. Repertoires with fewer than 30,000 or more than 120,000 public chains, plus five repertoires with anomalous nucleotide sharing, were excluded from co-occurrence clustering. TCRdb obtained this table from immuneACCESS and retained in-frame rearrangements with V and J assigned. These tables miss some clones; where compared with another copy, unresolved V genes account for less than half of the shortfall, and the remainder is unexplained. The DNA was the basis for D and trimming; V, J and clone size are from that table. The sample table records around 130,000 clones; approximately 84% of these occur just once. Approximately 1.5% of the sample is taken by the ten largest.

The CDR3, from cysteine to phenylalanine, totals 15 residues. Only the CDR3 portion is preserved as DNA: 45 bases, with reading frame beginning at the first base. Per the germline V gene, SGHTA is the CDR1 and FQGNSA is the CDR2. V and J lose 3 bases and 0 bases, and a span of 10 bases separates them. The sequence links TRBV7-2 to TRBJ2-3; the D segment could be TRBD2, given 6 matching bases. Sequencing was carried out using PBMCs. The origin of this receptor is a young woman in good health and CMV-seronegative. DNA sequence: TGTGCCAGCAGCTTTCAGCGGGCAAGCACAGATACGCAGTATTTT. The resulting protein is CASSFQRASTDTQYF.